This TCR beta chain comes out of a study of T cells in tuberculosis. Assay used: immunoSEQ multiplex PCR; TCRdb lists only in-frame clones, some missing. The sample lists about 30,000 clones, less than 95% seen once, with about 7.6% in the top ten. The origin of this receptor is a donor between 10 and 35 years old with latent tuberculosis or without tuberculosis infection. The material sequenced was PBMCs.

In nucleotides, the CDR3 is TGCGCCAGCAGCTTGTTTGGGGGCGCCTACCGCACAACTAATGAAAAACTGTTTTTT. It is translated as CASSLFGGAYRTTNEKLFF. The chain couples TRBV5-1 to TRBJ1-4, with D maybe TRBD1 (6 bases). CDR3 length: 19 residues. Per germline, CDR1 SGHRS and CDR2 YFSETQ. V was trimmed by 1 base and J by 0 bases, leaving 19 bases between them.